Shown below are 28 T cell receptor beta chains from a single sample sequenced in a study of cytomegalovirus exposure and HLA in healthy donors. The study ran its PCR with 60 Vbeta and 13 Jbeta primers. The repertoire was sequenced with immunoSEQ multiplex PCR; TCRdb's copy has only in-frame clones and lacks some. The sample lists 150,000 to 200,000 clones, about four fifths occurring once. The source material was PBMCs. These receptors all come from a girl aged 5-17 years in good health and CMV-seropositive.

The chain joins TRBV28 to TRBJ1-5; D not resolved. V was pared by 5 bases and J by 6 bases, with 14 bases between. From germline, CDR1 is MDHEN and CDR2 SYDVKM. The CDR3 runs to 14 residues. For the CDR3, the DNA is TGTGCCAGCAGTAAAACCCGGGTTTTTCAGCCCCAGCATTTT. Translated, it gives CASSKTRVFQPQHF.

CDR3 nucleotides: TGTGCCAGCAGCGGAGGTACCCGGGTGAACACTGAAGCTTTCTTT. Protein product: CASSGGTRVNTEAFF. This sequence joins TRBV9 and TRBJ1-1; D gene ambiguous. Germline assignment: CDR1 SGDLS and CDR2 YYNGEE. V lost 3 bases and J lost 0, with 12 bases in between. The CDR3 runs to 15 residues.

The rearrangement uses TRBV7-3 and TRBJ2-1; tentative D call: TRBD1 (6 bases). The germline V gene encodes CDR1 SGHTA and CDR2 FQGTGA. The CDR3 spans 14 residues. Deletions cut 2 bases from V and 7 bases from J, with 12 bases between. The CDR3 region has the DNA TGTGCCAGCAGCTTAGGCCCAGGGGAGAATGAGCAGTTCTTC. It yields the protein CASSLGPGENEQFF.

The chain has TRBV30 and TRBJ1-4; TRBD1 matches at 7 bases. The V gene's germline CDR1 is GTSNPN and CDR2 SVGIG (reference sequence). The junction had 8 bases not matched to a gene; V was cut back by 0 bases and J by 10 bases. The CDR3 is made up of 14 amino acids. The CDR3 DNA reads TGTGCCTGGAGTGTAAGGGTTTCAGGGGGAAAACTGTTTTTT. This gives the protein CAWSVRVSGGKLFF.

The chain links TRBV27 to TRBJ2-7; 9 nucleotides agree with TRBD2. The germline V gene has CDR1 MNHEY and CDR2 SMNVEV (reference sequence). The CDR3 has 14 amino acids. J gave up 4 bases and V 2 bases, and 3 bases lay outside the gene matches. DNA of the CDR3: TGTGCCAGCAGTTTAGCGGGAGGGCCTTACGAGCAGTACTTC. Its translation is CASSLAGGPYEQYF.

V gene TRBV29-1 combines with J gene TRBJ2-5, with 11 bases fitting TRBD2. The V segment lost 0 bases and the J segment 9 bases; nucleotides outside the gene matches: 15. The germline V gene encodes CDR1 SQVTM and CDR2 ANQGSEA. The CDR3 spans 17 residues. The CDR3 protein is CSVEDGRGLAGGRAQYF. The CDR3 coding sequence is TGCAGCGTTGAAGATGGTAGAGGGCTAGCGGGAGGCAGGGCCCAGTACTTC. Variable domain in full (rest from reference TRBV29-1 and TRBJ2-5): SAVISQKPSRDICQRGTSLTIQCQVDSQVTMMFWYRQQPGQSLTLIATANQGSEATYESGFVIDKFPISRPNLTFSTLTVSNMSPEDSSIYLCSVEDGRGLAGGRAQYFGPGTRLLVL.

The chain links TRBV5-6 to TRBJ1-1; D remains unclear. The CDR3 spans 13 residues. Between the trimmed V and J ends, which lost 2 bases and 6 bases, there was a span of 11 bases. The germline CDR1 and CDR2 sequences are SGHDT and YYEEEE. The CDR3 DNA follows: TGTGCCAGCAGCTTTTCAGTTGTCGCTGAAGCTTTCTTT. This sequence encodes CASSFSVVAEAFF.

This clone was detected only a few times. V is TRBV7-9 and J is TRBJ1-1, with a tentative D call TRBD1 (6 bases). The V and J ends lost 2 bases and 3 bases respectively, with 10 bases between them. There are 14 residues in the CDR3. The germline CDR1 and CDR2 sequences are SEHNR and FQNEAQ (reference sequence). The CDR3 protein is CASSLLGGDTEAFF. The CDR3 nucleotides are TGTGCCAGCAGCTTACTAGGGGGTGACACTGAAGCTTTCTTT.

The count of this clone is one. J is TRBJ2-1 and V is TRBV20-1; D might be TRBD2 (6 bases). The V gene's germline CDR1 is DFQATT and CDR2 SNEGSKA (reference sequence). The CDR3 has 11 residues. Trimming removed 7 bases from V and 4 bases from J, with 8 bases in between. CDR3 loop: CSVAGYNEQFF. The CDR3 DNA is TGCAGTGTGGCGGGGTACAATGAGCAGTTCTTC.

The V call is TRBV4-1, the J call TRBJ2-7; 7 bases are a match to TRBD2. V dropped 5 bases and J dropped 5; count of bases not matched to a gene: 12. The germline CDR1 and CDR2 sequences are MGHRA and YSYEKL. The CDR3 is made up of 15 amino acids. DNA of the CDR3: TGCGCCAGCAGCATTCGCGGGGACTATTTCGACGAGCAGTACTTC. This encodes CASSIRGDYFDEQYF.

This clone was counted once. The genes are TRBV10-3 and TRBJ1-2; D may be TRBD1 (6 bases). This CDR3 is 17 amino acids long. CDR1 is ENHRY, CDR2 SYGVKD, per germline. Between the trimmed V and J ends, which lost 0 bases and 3 bases, there was a span of 17 bases. The CDR3 is CAISESSKGHFYYGYTF. The CDR3, as DNA: TGTGCCATCAGTGAGTCTTCCAAGGGACATTTTTACTATGGCTACACCTTC.

This sequence joins TRBV4-1 and TRBJ1-3; 10 bases fit TRBD1. V shed 0 bases and J 8 bases; nucleotides not matched to a gene: 1. The germline V gene encodes CDR1 MGHRA and CDR2 YSYEKL. This CDR3 is built from 14 residues. CDR3 sequence (DNA): TGCGCCAGCAGCCAAGAGGACAGGGGGGACACCATATATTTT. This encodes CASSQEDRGDTIYF.

This chain joins TRBV6-4 and TRBJ2-1; 11 bases align to TRBD2. The ends lost 5 bases at V and 10 bases at J; junction bases unmatched: 10. Germline V gives CDR1 MRHNA, CDR2 SNTAGT. The CDR3 totals 15 residues. The CDR3 protein is CASSIRTSGGLEQFF. The CDR3 nucleotides are TGTGCCAGCAGTATTAGAACTAGCGGGGGTCTCGAGCAGTTCTTC.

The V gene is TRBV2, the J gene TRBJ1-5, with D hard to call. Trimming removed 7 bases from V and 0 bases from J, with 7 bases in between. Germline CDR1 SNHLY, CDR2 FYNNEI. The CDR3 loop spans 13 amino acids. The CDR3 DNA is TGTGCCAGCACCCCCTTTAGCAATCAGCCCCAGCATTTT. This translates into CASTPFSNQPQHF. The full variable domain, completed using reference TRBV2 and TRBJ1-5, is EPEVTQTPSHQVTQMGQEVILRCVPISNHLYFYWYRQILGQKVEFLVSFYNNEISEKSEIFDDQFSVERPDGSNFTLKIRSTKLEDSAMYFCASTPFSNQPQHFGDGTRLSIL.

This chain connects TRBV10-1 to TRBJ1-1; D unclear. The CDR3 spans 12 residues. CDR1 and CDR2 from the germline V gene are WNHNN and SYGVQD (reference sequence). Between the trimmed V and J ends, which lost 6 bases and 7 bases, there was a span of 12 bases. Here the CDR3 DNA reads TGCGCCAGCAGCAATAATTGGAGTGAAGCTTTCTTT. Translation gives CASSNNWSEAFF.

The CDR3 loop is CASSQARARDTQYF. Written as DNA, the CDR3 is TGTGCCAGCAGCCAAGCCAGGGCGAGGGATACGCAGTATTTT. The V gene is TRBV14, the J gene TRBJ2-3; a weak D match, TRBD1 (5 bases). V shed 1 base and J shed 6 bases, with 11 bases lying between them. This CDR3 is built from 14 residues. Germline values: CDR1 SGHDN, CDR2 FVKESK.

The chain links TRBV5-6 to TRBJ2-7; maybe TRBD1 (5 bases). Germline assignment: CDR1 SGHDT and CDR2 YYEEEE. With 2 bases removed from V and 1 base from J, the gap between germline ends came to 13 bases. There are 15 residues in the CDR3. The CDR3 loop is CASSLLGQRSYEQYF. The CDR3 nucleotides are TGTGCCAGCAGCTTATTGGGGCAAAGATCCTACGAGCAGTACTTC.

The chain is built from TRBV15 and TRBJ1-1, with no clear D. V was shortened by 1 base and J by 6 bases, with 12 bases between the two germline ends. CDR3 length equals 14 residues. Per the germline V gene, CDR1 is LNHNV and CDR2 is YYDKDF (reference sequence). CDR3 sequence: CATSRGNQISEAFF. The CDR3, as DNA: TGTGCCACCAGCAGAGGTAATCAGATTTCTGAAGCTTTCTTT.

The chain couples TRBV9 to TRBJ2-1; no firm D call. Germline values: CDR1 SGDLS, CDR2 YYNGEE. V was pared by 0 bases and J by 8 bases, with 12 bases between. This CDR3 is built from 14 residues. The DNA for the CDR3 is TGTGCCAGCAGCGTAGTTAGCCTAGGCGATGAGCAGTTCTTC. It is translated as CASSVVSLGDEQFF.

V and J are TRBV27 and TRBJ1-1, with TRBD1 as a possible D gene (5 bases). From germline, CDR1 is MNHEY and CDR2 SMNVEV (reference sequence). Trimming took 4 bases from V and 3 from J, leaving 9 bases between them. CDR3 length equals 13 residues. For the CDR3, the DNA is TGTGCCAGCAGTTGGGGCTTGGACACTGAAGCTTTCTTT. Translation gives CASSWGLDTEAFF.

The chain carries TRBV15 and TRBJ1-1; 7 positions match TRBD1. The CDR3 runs to 14 residues. The V segment lost 8 bases and the J segment 1 base; nucleotides outside the gene matches: 7. Germline values: CDR1 LNHNV, CDR2 YYDKDF (reference sequence). CDR3 residues: CATGGRQGNTEAFF. The DNA for the CDR3 is TGTGCCACCGGCGGAAGACAGGGGAACACTGAAGCTTTCTTT.

V and J are TRBV10-3 and TRBJ2-7; TRBD1 matches at 7 bases. This CDR3 is 15 amino acids long. CDR1 and CDR2 from the germline V gene are ENHRY and SYGVKD. The ends lost 11 bases at V and 4 bases at J; junction bases unmatched: 17. The CDR3 DNA is TGTGCCGCCCGGGACAGAACTACCTCGGGGTACGAGCAGTACTTC. Its translation is CAARDRTTSGYEQYF.

CDR3 loop: CATEEYEQFF. The CDR3 nucleotides are TGTGCCACGGAGGAGTATGAGCAGTTCTTC. This rearrangement joins TRBV6-1 to TRBJ2-1, with a tentative D call TRBD2 (5 bases). The CDR3 spans 10 residues. The V gene lost 10 bases and the J gene lost 8 bases, with 9 bases spanning the gap. Per germline, CDR1 MNHNS and CDR2 SASEGT.

The chain joins TRBV18 to TRBJ1-2, with D unresolved. Trimming removed 0 bases from V and 4 bases from J, with 6 bases in between. The CDR3 extends over 13 amino acids. Germline V gene lookup returns CDR1 KGHSH and CDR2 LQKENI. CDR3 DNA sequence: TGTGCCAGCTCACCACCGATCGGCTATGGCTACACCTTC. Translation: CASSPPIGYGYTF.

The chain recombines TRBV6-1 with TRBJ1-1; a possible D gene is TRBD1 (5 bases). This CDR3 comprises 14 residues. Trimming removed 0 bases from V and 4 bases from J, with 9 bases in between. CDR1 is MNHNS, CDR2 SASEGT, per germline. CDR3 coding DNA: TGTGCCAGCAGTGAAGCGAGTAGGGGCACTGAAGCTTTCTTT. Translated: CASSEASRGTEAFF.

This clone was found once. The chain carries TRBV5-6 and TRBJ2-7, with 9 bases matching TRBD1. Germline CDR1 SGHDT, CDR2 YYEEEE. V trimming: 3 bases; J trimming: 0 bases; junction bases outside the gene matches: 4. There are 15 residues in the CDR3. In DNA form, the CDR3 reads TGTGCCAGCAGCTCCCCGGGACAGGGCTCCTACGAGCAGTACTTC. Encoded protein: CASSSPGQGSYEQYF.

The chain recombines TRBV7-9 with TRBJ1-3, with D possibly matching TRBD1 (6 bases). CDR1 and CDR2 (germline): SEHNR, FQNEAQ (reference sequence). The CDR3 has 16 amino acids. The ends were cut back, 5 bases at V and 4 bases at J, with 18 bases in the middle. The CDR3 DNA reads TGTGCCAGCAGCCCTAGTGGGCAGGGGTTGGGAAACACCATATATTTT. Its protein is CASSPSGQGLGNTIYF.

This clone has a handful of counts. J is TRBJ2-3 and V is TRBV18, with D perhaps TRBD1 (5 bases). V lost 4 bases, J lost 6 bases, and 17 bases lay in between. Germline lookup yields CDR1 KGHSH and CDR2 LQKENI. The CDR3 covers 15 residues. Written as DNA, the CDR3 is TGTGCCAGCTCACTCAGTCCCGGACAACGTGATACGCAGTATTTT. It encodes CASSLSPGQRDTQYF.